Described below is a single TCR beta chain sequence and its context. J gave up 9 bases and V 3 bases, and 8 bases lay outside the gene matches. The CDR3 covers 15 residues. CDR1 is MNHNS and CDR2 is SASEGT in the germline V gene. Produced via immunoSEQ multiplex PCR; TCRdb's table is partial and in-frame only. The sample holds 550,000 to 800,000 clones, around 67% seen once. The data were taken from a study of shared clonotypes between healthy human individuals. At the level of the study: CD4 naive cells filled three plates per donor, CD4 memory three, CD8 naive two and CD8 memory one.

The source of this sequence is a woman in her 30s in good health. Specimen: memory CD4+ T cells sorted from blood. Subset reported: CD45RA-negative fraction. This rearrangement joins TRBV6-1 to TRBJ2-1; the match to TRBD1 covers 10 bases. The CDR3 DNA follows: TGTGCCAGCAGTGATGCTGGGACAGGGGTGGGTGAGCAGTTCTTC. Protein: CASSDAGTGVGEQFF.